The entry below gives a single TCR beta chain sequence along with its context. What it binds is unknown. The data derive from a study of T cells after yellow fever vaccination. Study as a whole: The SMART-Seq v4 Ultra Low Input method served to prepare the low-cell-number fractions.

Study results and caveats: Abundant clonotypes from the bulk population could contaminate FACS-sorted repertoires.

TCRdb reanalysed the 5' RACE reads using MiXCR and keeps one entry per CDR3 protein. Among some 670,000 distinct CDR3 sequences, 9% to 15% were seen once, and the ten largest hold just under 15%. Germline CDR1 reads MNHNS; CDR2 reads SASEGT. Trimming removed 5 bases from V and 0 bases from J; junction bases left unmatched: 5. The CDR3 length is 16 residues. This clonotype was sampled from a man between 25 and 39 years old who received the YFV17D yellow fever vaccine. The material sequenced was PBMCs, taken on the day of the yellow fever booster vaccination. This chain uses TRBV6-1 with TRBJ2-1; 9 bases fit TRBD2. The CDR3 region is CASSRSSGVSYNEQFF. CDR3 nucleotides: TGTGCCAGCAGTCGGTCTAGCGGGGTCTCCTACAATGAGCAGTTCTTC.